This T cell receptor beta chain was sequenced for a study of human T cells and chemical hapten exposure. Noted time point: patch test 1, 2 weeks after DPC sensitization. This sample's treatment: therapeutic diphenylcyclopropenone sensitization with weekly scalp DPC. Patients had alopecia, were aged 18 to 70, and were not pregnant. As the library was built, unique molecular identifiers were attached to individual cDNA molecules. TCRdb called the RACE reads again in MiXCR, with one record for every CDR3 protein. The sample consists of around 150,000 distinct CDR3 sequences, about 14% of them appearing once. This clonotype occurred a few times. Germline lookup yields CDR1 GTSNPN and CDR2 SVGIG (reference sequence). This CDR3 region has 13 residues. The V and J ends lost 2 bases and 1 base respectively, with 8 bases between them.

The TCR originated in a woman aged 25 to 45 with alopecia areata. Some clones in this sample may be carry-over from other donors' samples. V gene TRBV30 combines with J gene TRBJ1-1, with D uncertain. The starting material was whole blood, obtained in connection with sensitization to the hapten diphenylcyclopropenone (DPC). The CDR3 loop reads CAWSRQTNTEAFF. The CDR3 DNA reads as TGTGCCTGGAGTCGCCAGACGAACACTGAAGCTTTCTTT.